This passage covers 27 T cell receptor beta chains from one sample sequenced in a study of blood T cell repertoires in COVID-19. Clones were read by immunoSEQ multiplex PCR, and TCRdb kept only the in-frame ones, dropping some. This table holds tens of thousands of clones, 70% to 85% found once. Sequenced: peripheral blood. The receptors were gathered from a middle-aged man with active COVID-19.

V and J are TRBV11-2 and TRBJ1-1; tentative D call: TRBD1 (5 bases). The germline CDR1 and CDR2 sequences are SGHAT and FQNNGV. Trimming took off 0 bases at V and 1 base at J, with 9 bases between the two ends. The CDR3 loop spans 15 amino acids. The CDR3 sequence: CASSLEGAPNTEAFF. DNA for the CDR3: TGTGCCAGCAGCTTAGAAGGGGCCCCGAACACTGAAGCTTTCTTT.

This chain connects TRBV5-8 to TRBJ1-6; 10 positions agree with TRBD1. Germline values: CDR1 SGHTS, CDR2 YDEGEE. The CDR3 is 16 residues long. V gave up 1 base and J gave up 9 bases; unmatched junction bases: 7. CDR3 bases: TGTGCCAGCAGCTTGAGGGACAGGGGTTTGGGTTCACCCCTCCACTTT. Translated: CASSLRDRGLGSPLHF.

The chain recombines TRBV5-1 with TRBJ2-2, with D possibly TRBD2 on 5 matching bases. Deletions cut 0 bases from V and 4 bases from J, with 10 bases between. The CDR3 totals 15 residues. The germline CDR1 and CDR2 sequences are SGHRS and YFSETQ. CDR3 DNA sequence: TGCGCCAGCAGCTTGGCCGCGGGCGGCACCGGGGAGCTGTTTTTT. Its translation is CASSLAAGGTGELFF.

CDR3 nucleotide sequence: TGTGCCAGTGCCCCGGGGGGAAGCTATGGCTACACCTTC. Its translation is CASAPGGSYGYTF. The chain combines TRBV7-8 with TRBJ1-2; D possibly corresponds to TRBD1 (5 bases). This CDR3 has 13 residues. V was cut by 9 bases and J by 4 bases, with 15 bases left in between. Per the germline V gene, CDR1 is SGHVS and CDR2 is FQNEAQ.

This clone was found once. The chain combines TRBV5-6 with TRBJ2-5; no definite D call. The CDR3 loop spans 15 amino acids. Trimming took 0 bases from V and 2 from J, leaving 11 bases between them. Germline V lookup: CDR1 SGHDT, CDR2 YYEEEE. The CDR3: CASSLGSAPQETQYF. In nucleotides, the CDR3 is TGTGCCAGCAGCTTGGGGTCAGCGCCTCAAGAGACCCAGTACTTC.

V and J are TRBV9 and TRBJ1-2; no clear D gene. V was clipped by 0 bases and J by 8 bases, with 11 bases between them. In germline, CDR1 is SGDLS, CDR2 YYNGEE. This CDR3 has 13 amino acids. The CDR3 DNA reads TGTGCCAGCAGCGTAGATGTTTCCGGGGGCTACACCTTC. Residues: CASSVDVSGGYTF. The whole variable domain, filled in from reference TRBV9 and TRBJ1-2, reads DSGVTQTPKHLITATGQRVTLRCSPRSGDLSVYWYQQSLDQGLQFLIQYYNGEERAKGNILERFSAQQFPDLHSELNLSSLELGDSALYFCASSVDVSGGYTFGSGTRLTVV.

J is TRBJ1-1 and V is TRBV2; tentatively, D is TRBD1 (5 bases). Trimming removed 6 bases at V and 4 bases at J, with 21 bases between. Germline lookup yields CDR1 SNHLY and CDR2 FYNNEI. The CDR3 loop spans 16 amino acids. In nucleotides, the CDR3 is TGTGCCAGCAGCGCCTGGGGAGGGGTCTGGAGCACTGAAGCTTTCTTT. It codes for CASSAWGGVWSTEAFF.

The rearrangement joins TRBV3-1 (or the pseudogene TRBV3-2) to TRBJ1-5; D gene unclear. The germline CDR1 and CDR2 sequences are LGHDT and YNNKEL (reference sequence). The CDR3 is 14 residues long. The V end lost 4 bases, the J end lost 3 bases, and 10 bases lay between the germline ends. CDR3 sequence: CASSPHGVNQPQHF. CDR3 sequence (DNA): TGTGCCAGCAGCCCTCACGGGGTCAATCAGCCCCAGCATTTT.

The rearrangement links TRBV10-3 to TRBJ2-1; TRBD2 agrees at 13 bases. CDR3 length equals 14 residues. Germline CDR1 reads ENHRY; CDR2 reads SYGVKD. Trimming took 6 bases from V and 5 from J; bases not matched to a gene: 1. CDR3 sequence (DNA): TGTGCCATCAGGGGACTAGCGGGGAACAATGAGCAGTTCTTC. It is translated as CAIRGLAGNNEQFF.

This chain uses TRBV7-7 with TRBJ1-4; D unclear. V gave up 2 bases and J gave up 0 bases, with 22 bases separating them. CDR3 length: 20 amino acids. Germline V gives CDR1 SSHAT, CDR2 FNYEAQ (reference sequence). DNA for the CDR3: TGTGCCAGCAGCTTAAAACGCACTGGGGAGTCCATCGCAACTAATGAAAAACTGTTTTTT. Its protein is CASSLKRTGESIATNEKLFF.

V gene TRBV5-5 combines with J gene TRBJ1-5; 7 bases match TRBD1. Germline V lookup: CDR1 SGHKS, CDR2 YYEKEE (reference sequence). Germline trimming cut 4 bases from V and 5 bases from J; bases unmatched to any gene: 3. The CDR3 is 13 amino acids. The CDR3 bases are TGTGCCAGCAGCCGACAGGGTGATCAGCCCCAGCATTTT. Translated: CASSRQGDQPQHF. Looking up the rest from reference TRBV5-5 and TRBJ1-5 gives the full variable domain: DAGVTQSPTHLIKTRGQQVTLRCSPISGHKSVSWYQQVLGQGPQFIFQYYEKEERGRGNFPDRFSARQFPNYSSELNVNALLLGDSALYLCASSRQGDQPQHFGDGTRLSIL.

V and J are TRBV7-9 and TRBJ1-3; D is possibly TRBD1 (5 bases). The CDR3 loop spans 14 amino acids. Trimming stripped 7 bases from V and 7 bases from J, with 17 bases between. Germline V gives CDR1 SEHNR, CDR2 FQNEAQ (reference sequence). The CDR3 region has the DNA TGTGCCAGCACCTCAACCGCAGGGTACAACACCATATATTTT. It specifies CASTSTAGYNTIYF.

This clone was recorded once. J is TRBJ2-5 and V is TRBV18; D is perhaps TRBD2 (5 bases). The germline CDR1 and CDR2 sequences are KGHSH and LQKENI. V was cut by 4 bases and J by 2 bases, with 20 bases left in between. The CDR3 extends over 17 amino acids. The CDR3 spells CASSRTLPGMNQETQYF. As DNA, the CDR3 is TGTGCCAGCTCACGAACCTTACCCGGGATGAATCAAGAGACCCAGTACTTC.

This clone was recorded a few times. V gene TRBV5-1 combines with J gene TRBJ2-7, with D tentatively TRBD1 (5 bases). The CDR3 spans 15 residues. Trimming left V 0 bases short and J 0 bases short, with 10 bases between. Germline CDR1 and CDR2: SGHRS and YFSETQ. CDR3 nucleotides: TGCGCCAGCAGCTTGGGACAGATTAGCTCCTACGAGCAGTACTTC. Amino acids: CASSLGQISSYEQYF.

In its sample, this clone was seen a few times. This chain connects TRBV6-5 to TRBJ2-2; 7 bases agree with TRBD1. Germline CDR1 reads MNHEY; CDR2 reads SVGAGI. V shed 2 bases, J shed 0 bases, and the junction held 0 bases outside the gene matches. The length of the CDR3 is 15 residues. CDR3 DNA: TGTGCCAGCAGTTACGGGACAGCGAACACCGGGGAGCTGTTTTTT. Protein product: CASSYGTANTGELFF.

CDR3 sequence: CASSTRGVSTDTQYF. As DNA, the CDR3 is TGTGCCAGCAGTACCCGGGGGGTTAGCACAGATACGCAGTATTTT. V is TRBV6-5 and J is TRBJ2-3; 7 nucleotides match TRBD2. CDR3 length equals 15 residues. Germline V lookup: CDR1 MNHEY, CDR2 SVGAGI. V dropped 5 bases and J dropped 0; count of bases not matched to a gene: 5.

In this sample, this clone turned up a few times. J is TRBJ2-3 and V is TRBV5-5; a possible D gene is TRBD2 (6 bases). CDR1 and CDR2 from the germline V gene are SGHKS and YYEKEE (reference sequence). This CDR3 spans 15 amino acids. Trimming cost V 0 bases and J 3 bases, with 11 bases left between them. CDR3 residues: CASSLAGDGTDTQYF. CDR3 DNA sequence: TGTGCCAGCAGCTTGGCGGGGGATGGGACAGATACGCAGTATTTT.

This chain uses TRBV5-4 with TRBJ2-3; TRBD2 aligns across 7 bases. The CDR3 is made up of 14 amino acids. After removal of 3 bases from V and 2 bases from J, the junction contained 3 bases not matched to a gene. CDR1 SGHNT and CDR2 YYREEE come from the germline V gene (reference sequence). CDR3 sequence: CASSWDYSTDTQYF. The CDR3 nucleotides read TGTGCCAGCAGCTGGGACTATTCCACAGATACGCAGTATTTT.

There are a few counts of this clone. This chain links TRBV6-5 with TRBJ1-1, with D perhaps TRBD1 (5 bases). From germline, CDR1 is MNHEY and CDR2 SVGAGI. The CDR3 covers 13 residues. With 6 bases removed from V and 5 bases from J, the gap between germline ends came to 13 bases. The DNA of the CDR3 is TGTGCCAGCAGCCCCCCGGGGGGGACTGAAGCTTTCTTT. It is translated as CASSPPGGTEAFF.

This clone was seen more than once but under ten times. This chain joins TRBV4-3 and TRBJ2-1; 9 bases align to TRBD2. CDR1 and CDR2 from the germline V gene are LGHNA and YSLEER. Trimming cost V 0 bases and J 9 bases; bases outside gene matches: 9. The CDR3 runs to 16 residues. CDR3 loop: CASSQDRRGGRGEQFF. Here the CDR3 DNA reads TGCGCCAGCAGCCAAGATCGGCGGGGGGGCCGGGGTGAGCAGTTCTTC.

The chain combines TRBV19 with TRBJ1-6, with D uncertain. CDR3 length: 12 residues. Germline V CDR1 and CDR2: LNHDA, SQIVND (reference sequence). Trimming stripped 3 bases from V and 13 bases from J, with 10 bases between. The CDR3 loop is CASSMTSGPLHF. Here the CDR3 DNA reads TGTGCCAGTAGTATGACCAGCGGGCCCCTCCACTTT.

V gene TRBV5-8 combines with J gene TRBJ1-1; TRBD1 might be the D (6 bases). This CDR3 contains 14 residues. CDR1 and CDR2 (germline): SGHTS, YDEGEE. Trimming took off 5 bases at V and 0 bases at J, with 11 bases between the two ends. For the CDR3, the DNA is TGTGCCAGCAGTTTTTGGACAGTGAACACTGAAGCTTTCTTT. Protein: CASSFWTVNTEAFF.

The rearrangement joins TRBV15 to TRBJ2-7; 12 nucleotides line up with TRBD2. Per germline, CDR1 LNHNV and CDR2 YYDKDF (reference sequence). The length of the CDR3 is 13 residues. The J segment lost 7 bases and the V segment lost 6 bases, leaving 4 bases of the junction unmatched. The CDR3 loop reads CATRRLAGEEQYF. In DNA, the CDR3 is TGTGCCACCAGACGACTAGCGGGAGAAGAGCAGTACTTC.

In this sample, this clone turned up a few times. The chain uses TRBV9 and TRBJ1-2; 8 positions match TRBD1. Germline CDR1 and CDR2: SGDLS and YYNGEE. The CDR3 has 12 amino acids. The V segment lost 7 bases and the J segment 2 bases; nucleotides outside the gene matches: 1. The CDR3 here is CASWDRNYGYTF. The CDR3 DNA reads TGTGCCAGCTGGGACAGGAACTATGGCTACACCTTC. The full variable domain, completed using reference TRBV9 and TRBJ1-2, is DSGVTQTPKHLITATGQRVTLRCSPRSGDLSVYWYQQSLDQGLQFLIQYYNGEERAKGNILERFSAQQFPDLHSELNLSSLELGDSALYFCASWDRNYGYTFGSGTRLTVV.

The chain recombines TRBV7-9 with TRBJ2-7; 10 nucleotides line up with TRBD1. The germline gives CDR1 SEHNR, CDR2 FQNEAQ (reference sequence). This CDR3 comprises 16 residues. J lost 5 bases, V lost 6 bases, and 13 bases had no gene match. The CDR3 nucleotides read TGTGCCAGCAGTTTTTCTCTAGGGACAGGGGTCGACGAGCAGTACTTC. Translated, it gives CASSFSLGTGVDEQYF.

V usage is TRBV7-6 and J usage is TRBJ1-2; the match to TRBD1 covers 9 bases. This CDR3 has 15 amino acids. CDR1 and CDR2 from the germline V gene are SGHVS and FNYEAQ. The V and J ends lost 5 bases and 1 base, in that order; junction bases with no gene match: 5. In nucleotides, the CDR3 is TGTGCCAGCAGCCCGGGACAGGGACTTAACTATGGCTACACCTTC. It is translated as CASSPGQGLNYGYTF. Variable domain in full (rest from reference TRBV7-6 and TRBJ1-2): GAGVSQSPRYKVTKRGQDVALRCDPISGHVSLYWYRQALGQGPEFLTYFNYEAQQDKSGLPNDRFSAERPEGSISTLTIQRTEQRDSAMYRCASSPGQGLNYGYTFGSGTRLTVV.

The chain links TRBV24-1 to TRBJ1-2, with 7 bases aligning to TRBD1. Unmatched junction bases numbered 12, after V lost 7 bases and J lost 5 bases. Germline V gene lookup returns CDR1 KGHDR and CDR2 SFDVKD. The CDR3 is made up of 15 amino acids. This chain's CDR3 is CATSPIIWDSYGYTF. CDR3 in DNA: TGTGCCACCAGCCCGATCATTTGGGACAGTTATGGCTACACCTTC.